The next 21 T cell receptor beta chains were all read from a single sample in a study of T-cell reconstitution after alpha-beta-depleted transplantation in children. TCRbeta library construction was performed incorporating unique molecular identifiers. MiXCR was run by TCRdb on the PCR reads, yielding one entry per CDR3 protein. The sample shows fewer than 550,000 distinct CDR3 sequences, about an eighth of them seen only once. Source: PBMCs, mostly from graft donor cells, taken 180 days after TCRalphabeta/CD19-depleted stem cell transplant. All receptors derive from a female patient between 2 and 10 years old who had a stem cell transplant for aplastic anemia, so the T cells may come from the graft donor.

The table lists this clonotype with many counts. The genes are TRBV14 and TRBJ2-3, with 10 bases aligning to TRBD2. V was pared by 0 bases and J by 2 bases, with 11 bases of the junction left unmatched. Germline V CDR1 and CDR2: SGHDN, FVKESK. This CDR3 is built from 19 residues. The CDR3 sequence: CASSQEEELAGLYTDTQYF. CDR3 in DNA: TGTGCCAGCAGCCAAGAAGAGGAACTAGCGGGATTATACACAGATACGCAGTATTTT. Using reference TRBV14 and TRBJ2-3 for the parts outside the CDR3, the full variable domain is EAGVTQFPSHSVIEKGQTVTLRCDPISGHDNLYWYRRVMGKEIKFLLHFVKESKQDESGMPNNRFLAERTGGTYSTLKVQPAELEDSGVYFCASSQEEELAGLYTDTQYFGPGTRLTVL.

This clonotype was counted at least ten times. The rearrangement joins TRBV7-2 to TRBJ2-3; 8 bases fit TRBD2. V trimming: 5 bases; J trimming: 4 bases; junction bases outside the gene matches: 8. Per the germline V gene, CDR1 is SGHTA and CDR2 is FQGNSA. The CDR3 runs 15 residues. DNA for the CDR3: TGTGCCAGCAGCCCCCGACTAGCGTCGGCAGATACGCAGTATTTT. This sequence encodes CASSPRLASADTQYF.

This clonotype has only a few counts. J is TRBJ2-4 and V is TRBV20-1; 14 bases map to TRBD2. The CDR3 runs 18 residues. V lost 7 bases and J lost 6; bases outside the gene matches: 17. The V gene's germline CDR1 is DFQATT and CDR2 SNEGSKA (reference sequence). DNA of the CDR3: TGCAGTGGGGGAAGGACAGCCAGACTAGCGGGAGGGGTAAACATTCAGTACTTC. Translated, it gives CSGGRTARLAGGVNIQYF.

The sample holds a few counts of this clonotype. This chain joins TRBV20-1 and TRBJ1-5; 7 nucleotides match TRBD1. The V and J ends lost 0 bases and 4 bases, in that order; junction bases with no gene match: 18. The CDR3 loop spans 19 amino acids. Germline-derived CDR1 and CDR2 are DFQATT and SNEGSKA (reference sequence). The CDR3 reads CSARDLKTGSRSRNQPQHF. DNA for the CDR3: TGCAGTGCTAGAGATCTTAAGACAGGGAGTCGAAGCCGAAATCAGCCCCAGCATTTT.

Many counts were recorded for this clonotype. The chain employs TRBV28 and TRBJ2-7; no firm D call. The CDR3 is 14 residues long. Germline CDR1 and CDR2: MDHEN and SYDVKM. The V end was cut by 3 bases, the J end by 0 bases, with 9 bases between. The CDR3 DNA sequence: TGTGCCAGCAGTTTGGGTGGAGCCTCCTACGAGCAGTACGTC. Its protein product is CASSLGGASYEQYV.

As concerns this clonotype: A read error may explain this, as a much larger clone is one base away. The CDR3 region has the DNA TGCAGTGCTAGAGGGAGGTCCAACGGAGGTGCCTACGAGCAGTACGTC. This translates into CSARGRSNGGAYEQYV. The rearrangement uses TRBV20-1 and TRBJ2-7, with D tentatively TRBD2 (5 bases). CDR1 is DFQATT, CDR2 SNEGSKA, per germline (reference sequence). V was pared by 1 base and J by 2 bases, with 18 bases between. CDR3 length: 16 amino acids.

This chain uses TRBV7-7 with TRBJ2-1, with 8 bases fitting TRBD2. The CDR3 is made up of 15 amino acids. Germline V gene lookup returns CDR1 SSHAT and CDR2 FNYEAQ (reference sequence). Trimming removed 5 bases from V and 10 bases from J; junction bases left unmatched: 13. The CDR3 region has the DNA TGTGCCAGCAGCCCTCGCGGGAGGTCGCCGGGCGAGCAGTTCTTC. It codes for CASSPRGRSPGEQFF. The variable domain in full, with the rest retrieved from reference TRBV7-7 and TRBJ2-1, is GAGVSQSPRYKVTKRGQDVTLRCDPISSHATLYWYQQALGQGPEFLTYFNYEAQPDKSGLPSDRFSAERPEGSISTLTIQRTEQRDSAMYRCASSPRGRSPGEQFFGPGTRLTVL.

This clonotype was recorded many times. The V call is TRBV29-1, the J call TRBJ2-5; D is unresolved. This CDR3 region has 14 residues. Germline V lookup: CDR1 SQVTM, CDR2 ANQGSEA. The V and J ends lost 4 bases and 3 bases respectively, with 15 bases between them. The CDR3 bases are TGCAGCGTTGTCCTCCAGGCAGCAAAAGAGACCCAGTACTTC. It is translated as CSVVLQAAKETQYF.

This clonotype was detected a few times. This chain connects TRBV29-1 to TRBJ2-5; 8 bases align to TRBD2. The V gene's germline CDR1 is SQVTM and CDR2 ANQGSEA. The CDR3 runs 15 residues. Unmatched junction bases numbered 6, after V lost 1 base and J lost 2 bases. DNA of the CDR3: TGCAGCGTTGAAGCGGGGGGGAGGCGGCAAGAGACCCAGTACTTC. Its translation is CSVEAGGRRQETQYF.

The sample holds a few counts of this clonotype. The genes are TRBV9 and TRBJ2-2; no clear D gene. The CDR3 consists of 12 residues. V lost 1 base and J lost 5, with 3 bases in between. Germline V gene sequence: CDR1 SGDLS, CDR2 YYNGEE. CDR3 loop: CASSVPTGELFF. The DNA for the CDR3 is TGTGCCAGCAGCGTACCTACCGGGGAGCTGTTTTTT.

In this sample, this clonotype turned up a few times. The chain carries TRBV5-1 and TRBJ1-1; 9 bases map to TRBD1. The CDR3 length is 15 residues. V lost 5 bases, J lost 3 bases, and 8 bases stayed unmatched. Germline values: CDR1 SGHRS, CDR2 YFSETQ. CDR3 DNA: TGCGCCAGCAGACAGGGGGCCTCGGTGGACACTGAAGCTTTCTTT. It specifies CASRQGASVDTEAFF.

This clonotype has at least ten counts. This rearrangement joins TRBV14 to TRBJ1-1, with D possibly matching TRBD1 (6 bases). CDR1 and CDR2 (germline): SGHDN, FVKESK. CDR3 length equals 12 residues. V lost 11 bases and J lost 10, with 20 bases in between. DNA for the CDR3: TGTGCCTCCCCCGGAGGACAGCGCCCAGCTTTCTTT. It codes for CASPGGQRPAFF.

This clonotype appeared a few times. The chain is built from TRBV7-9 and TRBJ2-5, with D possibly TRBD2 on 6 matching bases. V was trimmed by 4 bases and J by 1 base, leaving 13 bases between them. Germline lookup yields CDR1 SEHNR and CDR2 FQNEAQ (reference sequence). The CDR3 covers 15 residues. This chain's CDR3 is CASSSGRRVQETQYF. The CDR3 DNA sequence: TGTGCCAGCAGCTCGGGTAGGAGGGTCCAAGAGACCCAGTACTTC.

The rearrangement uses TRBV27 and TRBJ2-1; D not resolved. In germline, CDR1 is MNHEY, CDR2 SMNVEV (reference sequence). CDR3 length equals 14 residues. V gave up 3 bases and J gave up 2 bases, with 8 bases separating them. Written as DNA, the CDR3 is TGTGCCAGCAGTTTGAACAGAGCCTACAATGAGCAGTTCTTC. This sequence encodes CASSLNRAYNEQFF.

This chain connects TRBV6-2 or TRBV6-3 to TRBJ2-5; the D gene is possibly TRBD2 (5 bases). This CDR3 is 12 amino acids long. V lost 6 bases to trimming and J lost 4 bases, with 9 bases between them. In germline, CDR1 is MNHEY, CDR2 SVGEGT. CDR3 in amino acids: CASRLGRETQYF. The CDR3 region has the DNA TGTGCCAGCAGATTGGGGAGAGAGACCCAGTACTTC.

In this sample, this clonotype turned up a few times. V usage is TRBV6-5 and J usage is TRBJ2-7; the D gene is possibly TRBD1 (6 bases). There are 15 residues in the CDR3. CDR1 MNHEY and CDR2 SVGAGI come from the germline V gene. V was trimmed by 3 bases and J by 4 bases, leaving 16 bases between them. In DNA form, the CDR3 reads TGTGCCAGCAGTTATCACCCCAGGGGATCTTACGAGCAGTACTTC. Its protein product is CASSYHPRGSYEQYF.

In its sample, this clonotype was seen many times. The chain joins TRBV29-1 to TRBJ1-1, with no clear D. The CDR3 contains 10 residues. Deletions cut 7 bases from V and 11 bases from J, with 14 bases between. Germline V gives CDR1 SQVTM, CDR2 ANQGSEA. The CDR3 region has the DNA TGCAGCGGCGAGCCTCGGGAGGCTTTCTTT. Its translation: CSGEPREAFF. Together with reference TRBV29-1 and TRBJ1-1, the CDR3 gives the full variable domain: SAVISQKPSRDICQRGTSLTIQCQVDSQVTMMFWYRQQPGQSLTLIATANQGSEATYESGFVIDKFPISRPNLTFSTLTVSNMSPEDSSIYLCSGEPREAFFGQGTRLTVV.

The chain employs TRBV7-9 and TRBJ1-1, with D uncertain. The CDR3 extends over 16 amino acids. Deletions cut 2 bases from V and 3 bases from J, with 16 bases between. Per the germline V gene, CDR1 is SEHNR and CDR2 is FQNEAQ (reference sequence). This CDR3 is CASSLIGESLDTEAFF. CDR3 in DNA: TGTGCCAGCAGCTTAATTGGGGAGAGTCTTGACACTGAAGCTTTCTTT.

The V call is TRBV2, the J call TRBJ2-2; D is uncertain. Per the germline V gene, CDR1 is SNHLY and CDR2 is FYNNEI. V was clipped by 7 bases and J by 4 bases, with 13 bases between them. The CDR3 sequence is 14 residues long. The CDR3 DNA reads TGTGCCAGCATAGGCCCAGCGATCACCGGGGAGCTGTTTTTT. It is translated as CASIGPAITGELFF. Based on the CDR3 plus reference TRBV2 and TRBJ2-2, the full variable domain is EPEVTQTPSHQVTQMGQEVILRCVPISNHLYFYWYRQILGQKVEFLVSFYNNEISEKSEIFDDQFSVERPDGSNFTLKIRSTKLEDSAMYFCASIGPAITGELFFGEGSRLTVL.

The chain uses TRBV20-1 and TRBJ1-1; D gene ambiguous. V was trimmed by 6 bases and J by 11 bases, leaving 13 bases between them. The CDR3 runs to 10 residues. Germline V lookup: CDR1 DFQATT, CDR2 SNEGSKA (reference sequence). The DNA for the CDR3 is TGCAGTGCCAGACGGGGAGAGGCTTTCTTT. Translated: CSARRGEAFF.

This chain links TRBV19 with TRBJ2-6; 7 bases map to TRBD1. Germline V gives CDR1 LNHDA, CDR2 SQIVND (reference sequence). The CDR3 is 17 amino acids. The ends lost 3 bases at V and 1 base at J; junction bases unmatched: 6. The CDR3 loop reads CASSILRDRSGANVLTF. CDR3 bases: TGTGCCAGTAGTATTCTCCGGGACAGATCTGGGGCCAACGTCCTGACTTTC.